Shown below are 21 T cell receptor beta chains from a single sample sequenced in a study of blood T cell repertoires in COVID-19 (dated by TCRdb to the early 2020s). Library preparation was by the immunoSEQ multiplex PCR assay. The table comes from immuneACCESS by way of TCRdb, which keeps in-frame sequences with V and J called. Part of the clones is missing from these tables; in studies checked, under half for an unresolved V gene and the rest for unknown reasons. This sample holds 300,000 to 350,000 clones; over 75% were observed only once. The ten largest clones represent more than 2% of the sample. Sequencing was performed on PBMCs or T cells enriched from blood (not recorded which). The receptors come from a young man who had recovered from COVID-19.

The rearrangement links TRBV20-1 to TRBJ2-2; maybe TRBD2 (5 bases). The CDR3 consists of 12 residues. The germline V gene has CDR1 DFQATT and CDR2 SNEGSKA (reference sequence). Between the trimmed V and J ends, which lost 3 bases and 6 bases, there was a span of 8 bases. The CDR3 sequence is CSASEGPGELFF. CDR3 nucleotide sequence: TGCAGTGCTAGTGAGGGCCCCGGGGAGCTGTTTTTT.

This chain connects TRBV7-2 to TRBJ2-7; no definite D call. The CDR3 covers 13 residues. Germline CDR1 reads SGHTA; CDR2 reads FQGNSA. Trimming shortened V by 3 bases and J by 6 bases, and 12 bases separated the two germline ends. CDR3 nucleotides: TGTGCCAGCAGCTTCAGGTTTACGAGCGAGCAGTACTTC. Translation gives CASSFRFTSEQYF.

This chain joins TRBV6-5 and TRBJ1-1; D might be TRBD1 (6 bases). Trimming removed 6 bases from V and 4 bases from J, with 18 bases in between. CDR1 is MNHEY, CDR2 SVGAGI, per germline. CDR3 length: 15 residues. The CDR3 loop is CASRGGGEMGTEAFF. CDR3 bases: TGTGCCAGCAGGGGAGGGGGGGAAATGGGCACTGAAGCTTTCTTT.

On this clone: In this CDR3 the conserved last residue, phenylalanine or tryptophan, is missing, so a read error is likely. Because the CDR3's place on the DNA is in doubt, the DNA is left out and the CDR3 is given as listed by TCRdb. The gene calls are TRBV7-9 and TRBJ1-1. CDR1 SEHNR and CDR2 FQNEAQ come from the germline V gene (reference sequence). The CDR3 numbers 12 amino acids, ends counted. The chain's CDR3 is CASSPAGEMTLT.

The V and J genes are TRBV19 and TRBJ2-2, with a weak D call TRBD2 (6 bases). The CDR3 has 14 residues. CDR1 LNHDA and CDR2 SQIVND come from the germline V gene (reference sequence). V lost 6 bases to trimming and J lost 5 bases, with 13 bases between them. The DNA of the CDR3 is TGTGCCAGTAGGGGAGGCGGAGGAACCGGGGAGCTGTTTTTT. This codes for CASRGGGGTGELFF. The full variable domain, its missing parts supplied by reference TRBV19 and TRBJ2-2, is DGGITQSPKYLFRKEGQNVTLSCEQNLNHDAMYWYRQDPGQGLRLIYYSQIVNDFQKGDIAEGYSVSREKKESFPLTVTSAQKNPTAFYLCASRGGGGTGELFFGEGSRLTVL.

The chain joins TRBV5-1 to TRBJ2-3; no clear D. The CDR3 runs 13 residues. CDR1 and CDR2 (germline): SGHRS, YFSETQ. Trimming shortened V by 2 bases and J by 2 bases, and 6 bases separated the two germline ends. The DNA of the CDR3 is TGCGCCAGCAGCTTAACAGACACAGATACGCAGTATTTT. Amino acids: CASSLTDTDTQYF.

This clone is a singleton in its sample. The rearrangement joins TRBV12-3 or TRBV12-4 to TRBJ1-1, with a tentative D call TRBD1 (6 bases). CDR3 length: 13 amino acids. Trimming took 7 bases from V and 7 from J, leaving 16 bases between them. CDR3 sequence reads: CASILGAAGEAFF. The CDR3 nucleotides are TGTGCCAGCATCTTGGGGGCTGCGGGTGAAGCTTTCTTT.

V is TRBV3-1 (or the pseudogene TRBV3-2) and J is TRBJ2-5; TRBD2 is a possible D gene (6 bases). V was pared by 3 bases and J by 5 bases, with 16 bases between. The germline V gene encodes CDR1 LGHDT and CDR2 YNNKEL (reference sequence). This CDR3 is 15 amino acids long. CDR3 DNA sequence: TGTGCCAGCAGCCACTTAACTAGCTTCTGGGAGACCCAGTACTTC. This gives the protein CASSHLTSFWETQYF.

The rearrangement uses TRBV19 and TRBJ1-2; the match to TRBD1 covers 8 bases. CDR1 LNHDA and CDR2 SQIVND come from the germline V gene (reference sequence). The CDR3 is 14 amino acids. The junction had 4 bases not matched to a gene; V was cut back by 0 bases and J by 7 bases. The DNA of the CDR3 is TGTGCCAGTAGTATAGATGGGCAGGGGGCTGGCTACACCTTC. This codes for CASSIDGQGAGYTF.

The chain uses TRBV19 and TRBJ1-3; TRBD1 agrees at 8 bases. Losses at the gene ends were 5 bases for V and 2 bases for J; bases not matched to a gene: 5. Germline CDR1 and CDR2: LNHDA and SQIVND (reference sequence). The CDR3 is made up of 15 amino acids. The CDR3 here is CASSADRDPGNTIYF. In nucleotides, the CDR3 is TGTGCCAGTAGTGCGGACAGGGATCCTGGAAACACCATATATTTT.

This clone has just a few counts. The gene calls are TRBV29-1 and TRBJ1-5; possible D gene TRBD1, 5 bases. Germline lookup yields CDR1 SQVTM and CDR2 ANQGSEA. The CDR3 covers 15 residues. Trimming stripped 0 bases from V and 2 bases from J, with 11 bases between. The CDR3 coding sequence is TGCAGCGTTGAAGAGGGGTCGGGGGGCAATCAGCCCCAGCATTTT. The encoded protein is CSVEEGSGGNQPQHF. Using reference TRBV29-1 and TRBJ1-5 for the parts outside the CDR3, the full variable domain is SAVISQKPSRDICQRGTSLTIQCQVDSQVTMMFWYRQQPGQSLTLIATANQGSEATYESGFVIDKFPISRPNLTFSTLTVSNMSPEDSSIYLCSVEEGSGGNQPQHFGDGTRLSIL.

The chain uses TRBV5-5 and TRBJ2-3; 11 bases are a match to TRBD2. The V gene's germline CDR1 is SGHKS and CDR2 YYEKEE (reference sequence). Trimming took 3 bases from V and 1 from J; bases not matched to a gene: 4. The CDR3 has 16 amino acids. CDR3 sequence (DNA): TGTGCCAGCAGCTCGGGGGGACTAGCGGGCACAGATACGCAGTATTTT. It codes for CASSSGGLAGTDTQYF.

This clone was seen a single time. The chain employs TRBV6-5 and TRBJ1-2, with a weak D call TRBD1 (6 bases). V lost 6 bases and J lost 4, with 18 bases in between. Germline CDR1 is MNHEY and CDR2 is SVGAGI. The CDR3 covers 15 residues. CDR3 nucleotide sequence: TGTGCCAGCAGCCTTAGCGGGGGGCTTAGCTATGGCTACACCTTC. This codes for CASSLSGGLSYGYTF.

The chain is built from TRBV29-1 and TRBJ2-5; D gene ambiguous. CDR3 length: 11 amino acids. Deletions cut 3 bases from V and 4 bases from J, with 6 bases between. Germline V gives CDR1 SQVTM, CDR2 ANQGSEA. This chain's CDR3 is CSVDSGETQYF. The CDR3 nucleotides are TGCAGCGTTGACTCGGGAGAGACCCAGTACTTC.

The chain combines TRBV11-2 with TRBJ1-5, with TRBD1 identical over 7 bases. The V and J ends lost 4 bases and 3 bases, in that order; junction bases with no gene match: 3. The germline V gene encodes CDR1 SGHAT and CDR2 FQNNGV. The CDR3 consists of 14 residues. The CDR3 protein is CASSSDRYNQPQHF. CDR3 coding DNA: TGTGCCAGCAGCTCGGACAGGTACAATCAGCCCCAGCATTTT.

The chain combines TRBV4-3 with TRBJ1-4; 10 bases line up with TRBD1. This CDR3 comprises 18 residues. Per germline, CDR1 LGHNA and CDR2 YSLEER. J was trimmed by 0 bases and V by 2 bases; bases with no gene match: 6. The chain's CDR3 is CASSQRQGAEATNEKLFF. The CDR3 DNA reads TGCGCCAGCAGCCAAAGACAGGGGGCTGAGGCAACTAATGAAAAACTGTTTTTT.

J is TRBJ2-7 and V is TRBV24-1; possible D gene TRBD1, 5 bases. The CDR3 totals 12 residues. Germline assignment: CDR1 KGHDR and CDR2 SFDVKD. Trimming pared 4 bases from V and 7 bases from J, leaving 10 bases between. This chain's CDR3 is CATSDYTGEQYF. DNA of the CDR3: TGTGCCACCAGTGACTACACAGGAGAGCAGTACTTC.

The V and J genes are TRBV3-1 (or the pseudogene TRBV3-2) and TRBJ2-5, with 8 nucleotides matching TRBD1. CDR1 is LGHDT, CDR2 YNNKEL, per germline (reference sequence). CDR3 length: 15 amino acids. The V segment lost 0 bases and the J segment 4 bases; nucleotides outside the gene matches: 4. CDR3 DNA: TGTGCCAGCAGCCAAGAACCCGACAGGGGAGAGACCCAGTACTTC. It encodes CASSQEPDRGETQYF.

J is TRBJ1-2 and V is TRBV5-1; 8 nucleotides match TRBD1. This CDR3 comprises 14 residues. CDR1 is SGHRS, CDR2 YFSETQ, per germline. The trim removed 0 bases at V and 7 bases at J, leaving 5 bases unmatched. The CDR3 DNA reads TGCGCCAGCAGCTTGGGTTCAGGGGGCGTTGGCTACACCTTC. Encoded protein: CASSLGSGGVGYTF.

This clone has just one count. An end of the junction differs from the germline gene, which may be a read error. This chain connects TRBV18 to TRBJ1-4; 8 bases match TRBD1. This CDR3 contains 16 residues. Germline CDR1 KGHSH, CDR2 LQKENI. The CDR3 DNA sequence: TGTGCCAGCGCACCTTTTGACAGGGGTCTTAATGAAAAACTGTTTTTT. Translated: CASAPFDRGLNEKLFF.

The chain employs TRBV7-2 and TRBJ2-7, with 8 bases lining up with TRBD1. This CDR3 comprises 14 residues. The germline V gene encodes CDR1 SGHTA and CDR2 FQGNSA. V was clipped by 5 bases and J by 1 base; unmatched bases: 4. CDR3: CASSAQGASYEQYF. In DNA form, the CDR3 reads TGTGCCAGCAGCGCGCAGGGGGCTTCCTACGAGCAGTACTTC. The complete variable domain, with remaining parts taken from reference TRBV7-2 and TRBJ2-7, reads GAGVSQSPSNKVTEKGKDVELRCDPISGHTALYWYRQSLGQGLEFLIYFQGNSAPDKSGLPSDRFSAERTGGSVSTLTIQRTQQEDSAVYLCASSAQGASYEQYFGPGTRLTVT.